This T cell receptor (beta chain) came from a study of blood T cell repertoires in COVID-19. Study background: Both acute and convalescent COVID-19 samples were obtained from the United States, Italy and Spain. Sources were T cells, B-cell-depleted T cells, or PBMCs; the material itself was cDNA or gDNA.

Original analysis: Using reference gene primer amplification, nucleated cell counts were estimated. Libraries were prepared by immunoSEQ multiplex PCR; TCRdb keeps only in-frame clonotypes and omits some of them. V, J and clone size are taken as reported in that table, and D and trimming were inferred from the DNA itself. Of roughly 500,000 clones listed, 80% to 90% were seen once; the top ten hold roughly 3.2%. In germline, CDR1 is SGHDN, CDR2 FVKESK. Germline trimming cut 5 bases from V and 5 bases from J; bases unmatched to any gene: 9. CDR3 length equals 16 residues. This clone was counted at least ten times.

The clonotype was recovered from a human donor in a cohort sampled during active COVID-19. This chain joins TRBV14 and TRBJ1-6, with 7 bases identical to TRBD1. The source material was peripheral blood. As DNA, the CDR3 is TGTGCCAGCAGCTGGGGACAGACCCTGAATAATTCACCCCTCCACTTT. This translates into CASSWGQTLNNSPLHF.